The rows below give T cell receptor beta chains drawn from one sample of a study of blood T cells in healthy people across ages. TCRdb used MiXCR to reprocess the 5' RACE reads, holding one entry per CDR3 protein. The sample comprises roughly 2 million distinct CDR3 sequences, 49% of which are singletons, and roughly 2% rests with the top ten. The sequenced material came from blood. These receptors all come from a woman between 40 and 55 years old in good health. CDR3s include the opening cysteine and the closing phenylalanine or tryptophan. D genes are given only for firm matches. Size is omitted from some rows. Given values are once, few, many or a class for expanded clones.

NA	TRBJ2-6	NA	TRBV5-6	TGTGCCAGCAGCATGGGTGGCCCCGGGGCCAACGTCCTGACTTTC	CASSMGGPGANVLTF
NA	TRBJ2-1	NA	TRBV15	TGTGCCACCAGCAGCGGACTGGGCTACAATGAGCAGTTCTTC	CATSSGLGYNEQFF
NA	TRBJ1-4	few	TRBV12-3/TRBV12-4	TGTGCCAGCAGCCCGGACAGTACCCCGATTAATGAAAAACTGTTTTTT	CASSPDSTPINEKLFF
TRBD1	TRBJ2-7	few	TRBV7-9	TGTGCCAGCAGTTTGAAAGGGGGCTTATACGAGCAGTACTTC	CASSLKGGLYEQYF
TRBD1	TRBJ2-5	few	TRBV24-1	TGTGCCACCAGTGAAGCCGGGACAGGGGAAAGTCGAGCAGGGCAGTACTTC	CATSEAGTGESRAGQYF
NA	TRBJ2-5	few	TRBV4-1	TGCGCCAGCAGCCGGTTTGTAGGAGGGGAGACCCAGTACTTC	CASSRFVGGETQYF
TRBD1	TRBJ2-5	once	TRBV5-1	TGCGCCAGCAGCGCAAGTACAGGGGTCGCCGAGACCCAGTACTTC	CASSASTGVAETQYF
TRBD1	TRBJ2-1	NA	TRBV5-1	TGCGCCAGCAGCCCAGGGACAGGCAGGGAGGAGACCCAGTTCTTC	CASSPGTGREETQFF
TRBD2	TRBJ2-1	few	TRBV20-1	TGCAGTGCGCCGACTAGCGGGGGGAATGAGCAGTTCTTC	CSAPTSGGNEQFF
TRBD1	TRBJ1-5	NA	TRBV4-3	TGCGCCAGCAGCCAAGATCTCGCAGGGGGCTGGGGTATTGATCATCAGCCCCAGCATTTT	CASSQDLAGGWGIDHQPQHF